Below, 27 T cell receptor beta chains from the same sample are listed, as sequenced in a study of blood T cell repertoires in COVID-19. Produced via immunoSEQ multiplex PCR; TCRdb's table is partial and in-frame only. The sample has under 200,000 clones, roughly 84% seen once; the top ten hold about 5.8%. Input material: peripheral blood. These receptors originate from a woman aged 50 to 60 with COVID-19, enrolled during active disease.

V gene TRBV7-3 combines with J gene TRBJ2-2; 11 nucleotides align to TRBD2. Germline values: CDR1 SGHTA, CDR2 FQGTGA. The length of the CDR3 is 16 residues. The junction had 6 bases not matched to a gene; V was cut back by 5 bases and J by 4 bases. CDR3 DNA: TGTGCCAGCAGCAAACGACTAGCGGGGAGCACCGGGGAGCTGTTTTTT. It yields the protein CASSKRLAGSTGELFF.

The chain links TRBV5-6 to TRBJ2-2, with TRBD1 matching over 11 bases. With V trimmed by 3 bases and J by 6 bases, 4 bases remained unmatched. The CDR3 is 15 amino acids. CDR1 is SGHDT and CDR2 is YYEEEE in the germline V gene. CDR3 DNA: TGTGCCAGCAGCTACCGGGACAGGGGGTCCGGGGAGCTGTTTTTT. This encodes CASSYRDRGSGELFF.

CDR3 residues: CASRDKQGLIAKNIQYF. The CDR3, as DNA: TGCGCCAGCAGGGATAAACAGGGTCTAATAGCCAAAAACATTCAGTACTTC. This sequence joins TRBV10-1 and TRBJ2-4; TRBD1 might be the D (6 bases). This CDR3 is built from 17 residues. The germline gives CDR1 WNHNN, CDR2 SYGVQD (reference sequence). Trimming took off 6 bases at V and 0 bases at J, with 18 bases between the two ends.

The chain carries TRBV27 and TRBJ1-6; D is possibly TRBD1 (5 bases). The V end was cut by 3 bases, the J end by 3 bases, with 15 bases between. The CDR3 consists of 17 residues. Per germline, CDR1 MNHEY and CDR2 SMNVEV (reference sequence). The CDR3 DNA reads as TGTGCCAGCAGTTTGGATAGGCAGGGCTTCTATAATTCACCCCTCCACTTT. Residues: CASSLDRQGFYNSPLHF.

Written as DNA, the CDR3 is TGTGCCAGCAGCGCAACTAGCGGGGGTTACCAAGAGACCCAGTACTTC. Translation gives CASSATSGGYQETQYF. The chain couples TRBV5-4 to TRBJ2-5; 11 positions agree with TRBD2. The CDR3 contains 16 residues. Germline CDR1 and CDR2: SGHNT and YYREEE (reference sequence). The ends lost 4 bases at V and 0 bases at J; junction bases unmatched: 5.

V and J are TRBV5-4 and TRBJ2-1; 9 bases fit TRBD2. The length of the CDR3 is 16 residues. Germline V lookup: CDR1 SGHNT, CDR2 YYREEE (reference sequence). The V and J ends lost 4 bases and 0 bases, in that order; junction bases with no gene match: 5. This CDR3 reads CASSPTSGNSYNEQFF. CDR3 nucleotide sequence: TGTGCCAGCAGCCCGACTAGCGGAAACTCCTACAATGAGCAGTTCTTC.

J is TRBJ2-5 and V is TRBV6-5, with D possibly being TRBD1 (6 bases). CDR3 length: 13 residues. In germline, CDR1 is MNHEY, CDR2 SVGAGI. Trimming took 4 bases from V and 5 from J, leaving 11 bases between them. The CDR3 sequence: CASSLNRAETQYF. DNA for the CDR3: TGTGCCAGCAGTTTAAACAGGGCGGAGACCCAGTACTTC.

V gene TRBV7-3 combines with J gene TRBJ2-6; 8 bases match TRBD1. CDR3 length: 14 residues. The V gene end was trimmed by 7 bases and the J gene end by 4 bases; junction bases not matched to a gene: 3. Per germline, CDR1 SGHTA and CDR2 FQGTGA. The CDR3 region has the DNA TGTGCCAGCAACCAGGGGGCGGGGGCCAACGTCCTGACTTTC. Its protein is CASNQGAGANVLTF.

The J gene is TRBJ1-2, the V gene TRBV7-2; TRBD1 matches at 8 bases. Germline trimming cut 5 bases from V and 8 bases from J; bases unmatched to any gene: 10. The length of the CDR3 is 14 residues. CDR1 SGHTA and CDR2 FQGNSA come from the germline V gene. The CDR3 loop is CASSKRDRTEGYTF. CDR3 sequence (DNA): TGTGCCAGCAGCAAGCGGGACAGGACGGAAGGCTACACCTTC. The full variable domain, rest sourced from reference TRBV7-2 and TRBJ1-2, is GAGVSQSPSNKVTEKGKDVELRCDPISGHTALYWYRQSLGQGLEFLIYFQGNSAPDKSGLPSDRFSAERTGGSVSTLTIQRTQQEDSAVYLCASSKRDRTEGYTFGSGTRLTVV.

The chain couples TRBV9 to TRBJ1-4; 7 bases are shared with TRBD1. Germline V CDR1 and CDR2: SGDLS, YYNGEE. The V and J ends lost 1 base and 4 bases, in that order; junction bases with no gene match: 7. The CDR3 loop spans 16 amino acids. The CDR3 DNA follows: TGTGCCAGCAGCGTAATCCCGACAGGGAATAATGAAAAACTGTTTTTT. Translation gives CASSVIPTGNNEKLFF.

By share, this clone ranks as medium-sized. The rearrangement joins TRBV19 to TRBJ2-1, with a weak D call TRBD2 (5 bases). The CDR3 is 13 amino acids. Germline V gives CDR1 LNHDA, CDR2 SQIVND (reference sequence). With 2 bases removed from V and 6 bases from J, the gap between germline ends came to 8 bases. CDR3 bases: TGTGCCAGTAGTATACGGGATGGCAATGAGCAGTTCTTC. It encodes CASSIRDGNEQFF.

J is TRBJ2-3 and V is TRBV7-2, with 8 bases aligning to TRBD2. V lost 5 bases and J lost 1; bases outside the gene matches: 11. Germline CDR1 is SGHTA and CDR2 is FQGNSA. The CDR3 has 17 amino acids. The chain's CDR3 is CASSPGGGSGGTDTQYF. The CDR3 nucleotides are TGTGCCAGCAGCCCGGGAGGGGGTAGCGGGGGCACAGATACGCAGTATTTT.

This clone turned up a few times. DNA of the CDR3: TGTGCCAGCAAGGCCGGACAGGGCAGCACTGAAGCTTTCTTT. Its protein is CASKAGQGSTEAFF. The V call is TRBV6-4, the J call TRBJ1-1; TRBD1 matches 8 bases. The CDR3 extends over 14 amino acids. Losses at the gene ends were 7 bases for V and 4 bases for J; bases not matched to a gene: 8. CDR1 and CDR2 (germline): MRHNA, SNTAGT.

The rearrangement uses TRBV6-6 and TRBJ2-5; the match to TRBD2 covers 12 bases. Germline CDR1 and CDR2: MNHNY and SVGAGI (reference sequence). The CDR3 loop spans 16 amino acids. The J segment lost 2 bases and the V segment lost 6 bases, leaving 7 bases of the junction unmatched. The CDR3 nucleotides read TGTGCCAGCAGCCTTTCCGGGACTAGCGGGCAAGAGACCCAGTACTTC. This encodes CASSLSGTSGQETQYF.

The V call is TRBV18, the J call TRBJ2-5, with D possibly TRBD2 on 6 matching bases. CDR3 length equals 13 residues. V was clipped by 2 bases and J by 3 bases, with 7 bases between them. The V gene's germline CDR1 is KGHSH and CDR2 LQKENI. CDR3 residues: CASSPGEEETQYF. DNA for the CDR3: TGTGCCAGCTCACCAGGGGAGGAAGAGACCCAGTACTTC.

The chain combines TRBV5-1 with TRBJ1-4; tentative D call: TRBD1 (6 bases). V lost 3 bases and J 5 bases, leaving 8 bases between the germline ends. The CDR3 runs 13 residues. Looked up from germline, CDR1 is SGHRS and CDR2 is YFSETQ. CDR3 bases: TGCGCCAGCAGCTCAGGGACAAATGAAAAACTGTTTTTT. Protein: CASSSGTNEKLFF.

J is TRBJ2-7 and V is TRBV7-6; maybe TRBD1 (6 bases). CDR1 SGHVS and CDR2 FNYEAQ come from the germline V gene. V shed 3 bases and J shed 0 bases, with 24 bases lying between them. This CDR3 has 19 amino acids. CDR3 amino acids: CASSFQPLLTGSSSYEQYF. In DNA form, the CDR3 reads TGTGCCAGCAGCTTTCAACCCCTCTTGACAGGATCAAGCTCCTACGAGCAGTACTTC.

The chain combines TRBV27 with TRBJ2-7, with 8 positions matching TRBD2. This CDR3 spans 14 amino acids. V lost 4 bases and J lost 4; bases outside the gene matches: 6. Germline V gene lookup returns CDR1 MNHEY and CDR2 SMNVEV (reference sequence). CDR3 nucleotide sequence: TGTGCCAGCAGTTGGAATAGCGGGAATTACGAGCAGTACTTC. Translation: CASSWNSGNYEQYF.

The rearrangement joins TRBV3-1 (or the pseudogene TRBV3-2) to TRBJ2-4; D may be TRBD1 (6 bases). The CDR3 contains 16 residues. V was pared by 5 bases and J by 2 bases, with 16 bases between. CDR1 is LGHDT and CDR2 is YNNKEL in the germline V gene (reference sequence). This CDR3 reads CASSTQGVDSKNIQYF. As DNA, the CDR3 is TGTGCCAGCAGCACACAGGGAGTGGATTCCAAAAACATTCAGTACTTC.

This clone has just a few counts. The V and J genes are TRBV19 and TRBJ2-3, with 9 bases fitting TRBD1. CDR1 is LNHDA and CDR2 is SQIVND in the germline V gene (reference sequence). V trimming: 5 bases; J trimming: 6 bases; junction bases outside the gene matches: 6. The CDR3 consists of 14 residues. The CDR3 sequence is CASSPGQGVDTQYF. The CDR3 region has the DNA TGTGCCAGTAGTCCGGGACAGGGAGTGGATACGCAGTATTTT.

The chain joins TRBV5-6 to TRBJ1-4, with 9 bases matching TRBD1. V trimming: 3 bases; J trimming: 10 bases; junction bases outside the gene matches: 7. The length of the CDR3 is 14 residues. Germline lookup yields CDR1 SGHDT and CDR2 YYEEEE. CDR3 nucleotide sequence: TGTGCCAGCAGCTGGGGACAGGGATTTGGAAAACTGTTTTTT. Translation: CASSWGQGFGKLFF.

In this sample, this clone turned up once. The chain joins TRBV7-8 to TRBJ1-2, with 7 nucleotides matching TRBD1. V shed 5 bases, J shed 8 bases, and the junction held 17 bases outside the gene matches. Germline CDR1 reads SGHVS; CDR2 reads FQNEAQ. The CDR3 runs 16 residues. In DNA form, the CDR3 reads TGTGCCAGCAGCCGCCGAATGGGACAGAGTCTGGGAGGCTACACCTTC. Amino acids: CASSRRMGQSLGGYTF.

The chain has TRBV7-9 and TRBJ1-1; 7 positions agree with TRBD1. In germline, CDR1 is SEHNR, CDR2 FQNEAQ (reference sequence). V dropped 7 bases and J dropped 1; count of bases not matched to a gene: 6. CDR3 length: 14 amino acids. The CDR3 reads CASTLQGTNTEAFF. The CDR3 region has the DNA TGTGCCAGCACCCTACAGGGGACGAACACTGAAGCTTTCTTT.

CDR3 protein: CASSISRQGTGELFF. In DNA, the CDR3 is TGTGCCAGTAGTATTAGTAGACAGGGCACCGGGGAGCTGTTTTTT. This sequence joins TRBV19 and TRBJ2-2, with 7 bases that match TRBD1. The trim removed 3 bases at V and 4 bases at J, leaving 5 bases unmatched. This CDR3 is built from 15 residues. CDR1 LNHDA and CDR2 SQIVND come from the germline V gene (reference sequence).

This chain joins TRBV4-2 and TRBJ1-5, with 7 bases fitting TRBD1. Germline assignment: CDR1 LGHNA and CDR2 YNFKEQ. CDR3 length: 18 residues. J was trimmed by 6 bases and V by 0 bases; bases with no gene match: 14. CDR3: CASSQEVQGNLWGQPQHF. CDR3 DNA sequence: TGTGCCAGCAGCCAAGAGGTACAGGGGAACCTTTGGGGTCAGCCCCAGCATTTT.

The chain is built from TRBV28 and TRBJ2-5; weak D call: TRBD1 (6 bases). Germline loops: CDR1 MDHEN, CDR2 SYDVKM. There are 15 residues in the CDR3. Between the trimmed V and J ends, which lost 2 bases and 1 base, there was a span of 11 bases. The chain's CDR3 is CASSLRGQLQETQYF. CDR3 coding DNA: TGTGCCAGCAGTTTAAGGGGACAACTCCAAGAGACCCAGTACTTC.

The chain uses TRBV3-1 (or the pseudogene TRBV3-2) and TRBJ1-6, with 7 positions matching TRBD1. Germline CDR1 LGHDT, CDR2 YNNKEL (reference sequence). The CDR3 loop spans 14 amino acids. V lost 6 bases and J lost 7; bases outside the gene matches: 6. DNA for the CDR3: TGTGCCAGCAGATACGACAGGGTGAATTCACCCCTCCACTTT. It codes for CASRYDRVNSPLHF.